This T cell receptor beta chain was documented in a study of EBV T-cell therapy then PD-1 blockade in nasopharyngeal carcinoma. Measured with immunoSEQ multiplex PCR; TCRdb has only the in-frame clones, and not every one. Seen here are tens of thousands of clones, approximately 80% observed once, and the top ten hold 20% to 25%. Treatment defined: AdE1-LMPpoly-expanded autologous EBV-specific T-cell therapy followed by anti-PD-1 nivolumab. Germline CDR1 MGHDK, CDR2 SYGVNS. With 4 bases removed from V and 4 bases from J, the gap between germline ends came to 20 bases. The CDR3 extends over 16 amino acids. As concerns this clone: Antigen specificity is unknown.

The sequence was obtained from a middle-aged man with nasopharyngeal carcinoma. This sequence joins TRBV25-1 and TRBJ2-7; possible D gene TRBD1, 5 bases. Here the sequenced sample was CD8+ T cells from blood, taken at day -245 from a patient whose treatment included autologous EBV-specific T cells and nivolumab. CDR3 loop: CASSGYRRGRWYEQYF. The CDR3 DNA sequence: TGTGCCAGCAGTGGATATAGAAGGGGCCGTTGGTACGAGCAGTACTTC.